Listed below are T cell receptor beta chains from one sample, sequenced in a study of blood T cell repertoires in COVID-19. TCRdb's copy holds only in-frame clones and misses some; the assay was immunoSEQ multiplex PCR. The sample consists of roughly 98,000 clones, 82% of them appearing once. Source material: peripheral blood. These receptors came from a man in his sixties or seventies with active or convalescent COVID-19. Each CDR3 is given with its conserved first and last residue. The D gene is left open where the match is weak. Rows may omit the clone size; those that give it use once, few, many or a size class.

CDR3 length: 14; V gene: TRBV3-1/TRBV3-2; D gene: TRBD1; J gene: TRBJ1-2; clone size: -; CDR3 DNA: TGTGCCAGCAGCCAACGGGACAGGAGCGATGGCTACACCTTC; CDR3 protein: CASSQRDRSDGYTF
CDR3 length: 15; V gene: TRBV14; D gene: TRBD1; J gene: TRBJ2-7; clone size: -; CDR3 DNA: TGTGCCAGCAGCCAACCCGGGACAGGGTTCCGCGAGCAGTACTTC; CDR3 protein: CASSQPGTGFREQYF
CDR3 length: 14; V gene: TRBV6-5; D gene: -; J gene: TRBJ2-2; clone size: few; CDR3 DNA: TGTGCCAGCAGCTGGGGACAGAACACCGGGGAGCTGTTTTTT; CDR3 protein: CASSWGQNTGELFF
CDR3 length: 14; V gene: TRBV4-3; D gene: -; J gene: TRBJ1-2; clone size: once; CDR3 DNA: TGCGCCAGCAGCCAAGGTGTCCCACTTTATGGCTACACCTTC; CDR3 protein: CASSQGVPLYGYTF
CDR3 length: 15; V gene: TRBV19; D gene: TRBD2; J gene: TRBJ2-1; clone size: -; CDR3 DNA: TGTGCCAGTAGTTCCGGGGGTAGCGGGGCCCCGAGCCGGTTCTTC; CDR3 protein: CASSSGGSGAPSRFF
CDR3 length: 13; V gene: TRBV6-2/TRBV6-3; D gene: -; J gene: TRBJ1-2; clone size: -; CDR3 DNA: TGTGCCAGCAGTCTACAGGGCAACTATGGCTACACCTTC; CDR3 protein: CASSLQGNYGYTF
CDR3 length: 15; V gene: TRBV4-3; D gene: -; J gene: TRBJ2-3; clone size: once; CDR3 DNA: TGCGCCAGCAGCCAAGATCACAAGGGGCGCGATACGCAGTATTTT; CDR3 protein: CASSQDHKGRDTQYF
CDR3 length: 15; V gene: TRBV4-2; D gene: -; J gene: TRBJ2-1; clone size: -; CDR3 DNA: TGTGCCAGCAGCCAAGGCCCGGCCCGGGAGACGGAGCAGTTCTTC; CDR3 protein: CASSQGPARETEQFF
CDR3 length: 14; V gene: TRBV6-5; D gene: -; J gene: TRBJ1-6; clone size: -; CDR3 DNA: TGTGCCAGCAGGGATCCGGGGGGCTTTTCACCCCTCCACTTT; CDR3 protein: CASRDPGGFSPLHF
CDR3 length: 15; V gene: TRBV15; D gene: TRBD1; J gene: TRBJ2-2; clone size: -; CDR3 DNA: TGTGCCACCAGCGTTGGACAGGGGGAGGCCGGGGAGCTGTTTTTT; CDR3 protein: CATSVGQGEAGELFF
CDR3 length: 12; V gene: TRBV14; D gene: TRBD1; J gene: TRBJ2-7; clone size: -; CDR3 DNA: TGTGCCAGCCGAGGACAGGGGTCGTCGCAGTACTTC; CDR3 protein: CASRGQGSSQYF
CDR3 length: 15; V gene: TRBV27; D gene: TRBD1; J gene: TRBJ1-1; clone size: -; CDR3 DNA: TGTGCCAGCAGTGCATTACAGGGGGCGGTCACTGAAGCTTTCTTT; CDR3 protein: CASSALQGAVTEAFF
CDR3 length: 15; V gene: TRBV7-2; D gene: TRBD2; J gene: TRBJ2-5; clone size: -; CDR3 DNA: TGTGCCAGCAGCTCCCGGAGGGAGGGCGAAGAGACCCAGTACTTC; CDR3 protein: CASSSRREGEETQYF
CDR3 length: 13; V gene: TRBV5-1; D gene: -; J gene: TRBJ2-3; clone size: once; CDR3 DNA: TGCGCCAGCAGCTTAGGAGGCACAGATACGCAGTATTTT; CDR3 protein: CASSLGGTDTQYF
CDR3 length: 14; V gene: TRBV7-9; D gene: -; J gene: TRBJ2-1; clone size: few; CDR3 DNA: TGTGCCAGCAGCCCGGGATCCGCCTACAATGAGCAGTTCTTC; CDR3 protein: CASSPGSAYNEQFF
CDR3 length: 14; V gene: TRBV6-6; D gene: TRBD1; J gene: TRBJ1-4; clone size: -; CDR3 DNA: TGTGCCAGCAGCCGGACAGGGGGCGATGAAAAACTGTTTTTT; CDR3 protein: CASSRTGGDEKLFF
CDR3 length: 13; V gene: TRBV3-1/TRBV3-2; D gene: TRBD1; J gene: TRBJ1-1; clone size: once; CDR3 DNA: TGTGCCAGCAGCCCAGACAGGGTCACTGAAGCTTTCTTT; CDR3 protein: CASSPDRVTEAFF
CDR3 length: 13; V gene: TRBV25-1; D gene: -; J gene: TRBJ2-5; clone size: -; CDR3 DNA: TGTGCCAGCAGTGAATACGGGAAAGAGACCCAGTACTTC; CDR3 protein: CASSEYGKETQYF
CDR3 length: 14; V gene: TRBV5-5; D gene: -; J gene: TRBJ1-2; clone size: -; CDR3 DNA: TGTGCCAGCAGACTTAGGGAGGGTAACTATGGCTACACCTTC; CDR3 protein: CASRLREGNYGYTF
CDR3 length: 14; V gene: TRBV2; D gene: TRBD1; J gene: TRBJ1-2; clone size: -; CDR3 DNA: TGTGCCAGCAGTGACCGGGACAGGGGCTATGGCTACACCTTC; CDR3 protein: CASSDRDRGYGYTF
CDR3 length: 14; V gene: TRBV6-5; D gene: TRBD2; J gene: TRBJ2-7; clone size: -; CDR3 DNA: TGTGCCAGCATTAGCGGGGGGTCTCTTTACGAGCAGTACTTC; CDR3 protein: CASISGGSLYEQYF
CDR3 length: 14; V gene: TRBV13; D gene: -; J gene: TRBJ1-1; clone size: -; CDR3 DNA: TGTGCCAGCAGCTTAGGTAGCCTGAACACTGAAGCTTTCTTT; CDR3 protein: CASSLGSLNTEAFF
CDR3 length: 12; V gene: TRBV28; D gene: TRBD1; J gene: TRBJ2-7; clone size: -; CDR3 DNA: TGTGCCAGCAGCACAGGGGGGTACGAGCAGTACTTC; CDR3 protein: CASSTGGYEQYF
CDR3 length: 16; V gene: TRBV5-1; D gene: TRBD1; J gene: TRBJ2-3; clone size: -; CDR3 DNA: TGCGCCAGCAGCGGAGGACAGGGGGGGAGCACAGATACGCAGTATTTT; CDR3 protein: CASSGGQGGSTDTQYF
CDR3 length: 13; V gene: TRBV7-6; D gene: -; J gene: TRBJ2-7; clone size: -; CDR3 DNA: TGTGCCAGCAGCTTAGGAGGCCTCTACGAGCAGTACTTC; CDR3 protein: CASSLGGLYEQYF
CDR3 length: 14; V gene: TRBV3-1/TRBV3-2; D gene: -; J gene: TRBJ1-5; clone size: -; CDR3 DNA: TGTGCCAGCAGCCTCGGACACCGCAATCAGCCCCAGCATTTT; CDR3 protein: CASSLGHRNQPQHF
CDR3 length: 12; V gene: TRBV3-1/TRBV3-2; D gene: -; J gene: TRBJ2-5; clone size: -; CDR3 DNA: TGTGCCAGCAGCCAAGTTTCCAAGACCCAGTACTTC; CDR3 protein: CASSQVSKTQYF
CDR3 length: 14; V gene: TRBV19; D gene: TRBD1; J gene: TRBJ1-2; clone size: -; CDR3 DNA: TGTGCCAGTAGTATTGGGACAGGGGGAGTCGGCTACACCTTC; CDR3 protein: CASSIGTGGVGYTF
CDR3 length: 14; V gene: TRBV6-5; D gene: -; J gene: TRBJ2-2; clone size: -; CDR3 DNA: TGTGCCAGCAATGGCGGGGTTAACACCGGGGAGCTGTTTTTT; CDR3 protein: CASNGGVNTGELFF